These 2 T cell receptor beta chains were sequenced from one sample in a study of blood T cell repertoires in COVID-19. Measured with immunoSEQ multiplex PCR; TCRdb has only the in-frame clones, and not every one. Of some 230,000 clones in the sample, more than 75% are singletons; the top ten hold around 8%. The sample comprised peripheral blood. The source is a woman of 80 years or more with COVID-19, enrolled during active disease.

The chain employs TRBV27 and TRBJ1-3; D not certain. The CDR3 covers 15 residues. Germline CDR1 reads MNHEY; CDR2 reads SMNVEV (reference sequence). Trimming left V 6 bases short and J 3 bases short, with 15 bases between. The CDR3 coding sequence is TGTGCCAGCAGGGATGGGAGAGGGAATGGAAACACCATATATTTT. Translated: CASRDGRGNGNTIYF.

The rearrangement uses TRBV9 and TRBJ1-3; TRBD1 aligns across 7 bases. The CDR3 runs to 16 residues. CDR1 is SGDLS and CDR2 is YYNGEE in the germline V gene. The V and J ends lost 0 bases and 3 bases, in that order; junction bases with no gene match: 6. The CDR3 sequence is CASSVAGTAFGNTIYF. In DNA, the CDR3 is TGTGCCAGCAGCGTAGCCGGGACAGCCTTTGGAAACACCATATATTTT.